The 24 T cell receptor beta chains given below trace back to one sample, sequenced in a study of cytomegalovirus exposure and HLA in healthy donors. Sequenced by immunoSEQ multiplex PCR; TCRdb stores in-frame clones only, minus some. Among some 130,000 clones listed, approximately 84% were seen once. Sequences were obtained from PBMCs. The receptors shown here come from a man under 40 in good health and CMV-seropositive.

The J gene is TRBJ2-3, the V gene TRBV4-1, with TRBD2 matching over 8 bases. Germline V gene lookup returns CDR1 MGHRA and CDR2 YSYEKL. V was pared by 0 bases and J by 0 bases, with 17 bases of the junction left unmatched. The CDR3 has 21 amino acids. CDR3 nucleotides: TGCGCCAGCAGCCAAGAATCGTCTAGCGGGTTTTCCCTACCTAGCACAGATACGCAGTATTTT. Its translation: CASSQESSSGFSLPSTDTQYF.

The chain employs TRBV7-9 and TRBJ1-2; D is possibly TRBD1 (6 bases). This CDR3 region has 14 residues. Trimming stripped 5 bases from V and 3 bases from J, with 13 bases between. Germline CDR1 SEHNR, CDR2 FQNEAQ (reference sequence). The CDR3 DNA sequence: TGTGCCAGCAGCCTAACGACAGGTGACTATGGCTACACCTTC. Amino acid sequence: CASSLTTGDYGYTF.

In this sample, this clone turned up once. V is TRBV6-5 and J is TRBJ2-1, with TRBD1 matching 11 bases. V dropped 6 bases and J dropped 4; count of bases not matched to a gene: 5. The length of the CDR3 is 15 residues. CDR1 is MNHEY and CDR2 is SVGAGI in the germline V gene. In nucleotides, the CDR3 is TGTGCCAGCAGCGACCGGGACAGGGGGTACAATGAGCAGTTCTTC. This sequence encodes CASSDRDRGYNEQFF.

The J gene is TRBJ2-7, the V gene TRBV7-8; 8 bases map to TRBD1. The V gene's germline CDR1 is SGHVS and CDR2 FQNEAQ. There are 16 residues in the CDR3. J lost 1 base, V lost 1 base, and 6 bases had no gene match. The CDR3 reads CASSLGQGTSSYEQYF. DNA for the CDR3: TGTGCCAGCAGCTTAGGACAGGGGACGAGTTCCTACGAGCAGTACTTC. The variable domain in full, with the rest retrieved from reference TRBV7-8 and TRBJ2-7, is GAGVSQSPRYKVAKRGQDVALRCDPISGHVSLFWYQQALGQGPEFLTYFQNEAQLDKSGLPSDRFFAERPEGSVSTLKIQRTQQEDSAVYLCASSLGQGTSSYEQYFGPGTRLTVT.

This clone showed up just a few times. This chain's CDR3 is CSVARQAYSYEQYF. CDR3 in DNA: TGCAGCGTTGCCCGTCAAGCCTACTCCTACGAGCAGTACTTC. The chain combines TRBV29-1 with TRBJ2-7, with D unresolved. Germline CDR1 SQVTM, CDR2 ANQGSEA. The ends were cut back, 4 bases at V and 0 bases at J, with 13 bases in the middle. The CDR3 has 14 amino acids.

The J gene is TRBJ2-1, the V gene TRBV5-1; the D gene is possibly TRBD2 (5 bases). The CDR3 runs 14 residues. V shed 5 bases and J shed 1 base, with 10 bases lying between them. Germline CDR1 reads SGHRS; CDR2 reads YFSETQ. The CDR3 reads CASSSAGSYNEQFF. As DNA, the CDR3 is TGCGCCAGCAGTTCCGCGGGTTCCTACAATGAGCAGTTCTTC.

The rearrangement uses TRBV5-1 and TRBJ2-5; D is uncertain. This CDR3 comprises 13 residues. The germline CDR1 and CDR2 sequences are SGHRS and YFSETQ. V lost 2 bases and J 3 bases, leaving 8 bases between the germline ends. The CDR3 DNA reads TGCGCCAGCAGCTTAAGAGTAAAAGAGACCCAGTACTTC. Translating gives CASSLRVKETQYF.

V usage is TRBV29-1 and J usage is TRBJ2-5, with a weak D call TRBD1 (5 bases). From germline, CDR1 is SQVTM and CDR2 ANQGSEA. Trimming cost V 2 bases and J 3 bases, with 7 bases left between them. The CDR3 consists of 12 residues. CDR3 bases: TGCAGCGTTGAATGGGGCAAAGAGACCCAGTACTTC. Translated: CSVEWGKETQYF.

J is TRBJ1-2 and V is TRBV6-1; D is uncertain. Per germline, CDR1 MNHNS and CDR2 SASEGT. CDR3 length equals 14 residues. V was pared by 6 bases and J by 3 bases, with 14 bases between. DNA for the CDR3: TGTGCCAGCAGAGCGTATTATACGGACTATGGCTACACCTTC. Translation gives CASRAYYTDYGYTF.

The genes are TRBV7-2 and TRBJ2-1, with 7 bases aligning to TRBD1. V dropped 6 bases and J dropped 7; count of bases not matched to a gene: 12. This CDR3 contains 15 residues. CDR1 and CDR2 from the germline V gene are SGHTA and FQGNSA. CDR3 in amino acids: CASSLRGQGGNEQFF. The DNA of the CDR3 is TGTGCCAGCAGTCTAAGGGGGCAGGGTGGGAATGAGCAGTTCTTC. Full variable domain (remainder filled in from reference TRBV7-2 and TRBJ2-1): GAGVSQSPSNKVTEKGKDVELRCDPISGHTALYWYRQSLGQGLEFLIYFQGNSAPDKSGLPSDRFSAERTGGSVSTLTIQRTQQEDSAVYLCASSLRGQGGNEQFFGPGTRLTVL.

This sequence joins TRBV5-4 and TRBJ2-5, with 7 bases matching TRBD2. V was clipped by 3 bases and J by 4 bases; unmatched bases: 9. In germline, CDR1 is SGHNT, CDR2 YYREEE (reference sequence). The CDR3 sequence is 15 residues long. CDR3 sequence (DNA): TGTGCCAGCAGCTGGGGGGGAGGGGATGGAGAGACCCAGTACTTC. Encoded protein: CASSWGGGDGETQYF.

The V gene is TRBV9, the J gene TRBJ2-1; weak D call: TRBD2 (5 bases). Trimming stripped 1 base from V and 4 bases from J, with 18 bases between. The CDR3 extends over 17 amino acids. The germline CDR1 and CDR2 sequences are SGDLS and YYNGEE. CDR3: CASSVLGRRTPYNEQFF. In nucleotides, the CDR3 is TGTGCCAGCAGCGTACTCGGCCGAAGGACTCCATACAATGAGCAGTTCTTC.

The V call is TRBV5-1, the J call TRBJ1-4; no firm D call. The germline V gene has CDR1 SGHRS and CDR2 YFSETQ. The CDR3 runs 15 residues. The V and J ends lost 5 bases and 4 bases respectively, with 15 bases between them. CDR3: CASRISFRGNEKLFF. The CDR3 DNA sequence: TGCGCCAGCAGGATTTCTTTCCGAGGTAATGAAAAACTGTTTTTT.

The chain combines TRBV5-1 with TRBJ2-3; the D gene is possibly TRBD1 (6 bases). The V end lost 3 bases, the J end lost 4 bases, and 15 bases lay between the germline ends. The V gene's germline CDR1 is SGHRS and CDR2 YFSETQ. The length of the CDR3 is 15 residues. As DNA, the CDR3 is TGCGCCAGCAGCTATACGACAGGAGGAGCAGATACGCAGTATTTT. This sequence encodes CASSYTTGGADTQYF.

The chain recombines TRBV9 with TRBJ1-2; D is unresolved. V shed 4 bases and J shed 10 bases, with 17 bases lying between them. This CDR3 has 13 amino acids. Germline V gives CDR1 SGDLS, CDR2 YYNGEE. The CDR3: CASSLERVEPYTF. CDR3 in DNA: TGTGCCAGCAGCCTGGAGAGGGTAGAGCCCTACACCTTC.

This chain connects TRBV5-1 to TRBJ2-6; D possibly corresponds to TRBD2 (5 bases). Germline-derived CDR1 and CDR2 are SGHRS and YFSETQ. V lost 0 bases to trimming and J lost 1 base, with 5 bases between them. The CDR3 has 15 residues. This CDR3 is CASSLGGSGANVLTF. The CDR3 DNA is TGCGCCAGCAGCTTGGGAGGGTCTGGGGCCAACGTCCTGACTTTC.

V gene TRBV5-6 combines with J gene TRBJ1-2; no clear D. This CDR3 has 13 residues. Germline CDR1 and CDR2: SGHDT and YYEEEE. The V gene lost 0 bases and the J gene lost 7 bases, with 10 bases spanning the gap. For the CDR3, the DNA is TGTGCCAGCAGCTTGGGCGGGTTGCGTGGCTACACCTTC. The encoded protein is CASSLGGLRGYTF.

For the CDR3, the DNA is TGCGCCAGCAGCCAAGACCCACTAAACTATGGCTACACCTTC. Its protein product is CASSQDPLNYGYTF. V is TRBV4-3 and J is TRBJ1-2; no clear D. The CDR3 is 14 amino acids. Trimming left V 0 bases short and J 2 bases short, with 7 bases between. Germline CDR1 and CDR2: LGHNA and YSLEER.

The rearrangement uses TRBV21-1 and TRBJ1-2. TRBV21-1 is a listed pseudogene. The CDR3 totals 11 residues. The CDR3 DNA reads TGTGCCAGCAGCAAAGTAGATGGCTACACCTTC. Translation: CASSKVDGYTF.

The genes are TRBV15 and TRBJ2-1; TRBD2 might be the D (5 bases). The CDR3 totals 16 residues. The germline gives CDR1 LNHNV, CDR2 YYDKDF (reference sequence). The V end lost 1 base, the J end lost 0 bases, and 10 bases lay between the germline ends. The CDR3 sequence: CATSRAGVASYNEQFF. The CDR3 DNA follows: TGTGCCACCAGCAGAGCCGGGGTAGCCTCCTACAATGAGCAGTTCTTC. The full variable domain, completed using reference TRBV15 and TRBJ2-1, is DAMVIQNPRYQVTQFGKPVTLSCSQTLNHNVMYWYQQKSSQAPKLLFHYYDKDFNNEADTPDNFQSRRPNTSFCFLDIRSPGLGDTAMYLCATSRAGVASYNEQFFGPGTRLTVL.

The chain employs TRBV2 and TRBJ2-1; 10 bases line up with TRBD2. The CDR3 consists of 15 residues. After removal of 8 bases from V and 4 bases from J, the junction contained 8 bases not matched to a gene. Germline V gene sequence: CDR1 SNHLY, CDR2 FYNNEI. This chain's CDR3 is CASALGTSAYNEQFF. The CDR3 DNA sequence: TGTGCCAGCGCACTCGGGACTAGCGCGTACAATGAGCAGTTCTTC.

The CDR3 is CASSFSGYRTEAFF. The CDR3 DNA reads as TGTGCCAGCAGTTTTTCGGGGTATCGTACTGAAGCTTTCTTT. The V and J genes are TRBV28 and TRBJ1-1; D unclear. This CDR3 is 14 amino acids long. CDR1 MDHEN and CDR2 SYDVKM come from the germline V gene. The V gene lost 3 bases and the J gene lost 5 bases, with 13 bases spanning the gap. Full variable domain (remainder filled in from reference TRBV28 and TRBJ1-1): DVKVTQSSRYLVKRTGEKVFLECVQDMDHENMFWYRQDPGLGLRLIYFSYDVKMKEKGDIPEGYSVSREKKERFSLILESASTNQTSMYLCASSFSGYRTEAFFGQGTRLTVV.

The chain combines TRBV10-1 with TRBJ2-2; TRBD1 matches at 7 bases. Germline V gene lookup returns CDR1 WNHNN and CDR2 SYGVQD (reference sequence). The ends lost 6 bases at V and 0 bases at J; junction bases unmatched: 7. This CDR3 has 16 residues. For the CDR3, the DNA is TGCGCCAGCAGCGGACAGGCCCCTGCGAACACCGGGGAGCTGTTTTTT. Amino acids: CASSGQAPANTGELFF.

This chain links TRBV5-1 with TRBJ2-1; D remains ambiguous. The CDR3 is 11 amino acids. V was clipped by 2 bases and J by 7 bases, with 4 bases between them. Germline V gene sequence: CDR1 SGHRS, CDR2 YFSETQ. CDR3 in amino acids: CASSLSNEQFF. CDR3 nucleotides: TGCGCCAGCAGCTTATCTAATGAGCAGTTCTTC.